The 32 T cell receptor beta chains listed next were all sequenced from one sample in a study of identical twins. MiXCR was run by TCRdb on the 5' RACE reads, yielding one entry per CDR3 protein. The sample shows about 660,000 distinct CDR3 sequences, 8.6% of them seen only once. These sequences were also reported in another study, on yellow fever vaccine responses in identical twins.

The sample was PBMCs. These receptors were collected from a woman younger than 35 in good health.

This clonotype has more than one count but fewer than ten. The V and J genes are TRBV3-1 and TRBJ2-2; TRBD1 matches at 10 bases. V dropped 8 bases and J dropped 0; count of bases not matched to a gene: 6. This CDR3 has 16 amino acids. The germline CDR1 and CDR2 sequences are LGHDT and YNNKEL (reference sequence). This CDR3 reads CASRRQGATNTGELFF. Written as DNA, the CDR3 is TGTGCCAGCCGCCGACAGGGGGCAACGAACACCGGGGAGCTGTTTTTT.

This clonotype was observed a handful of times. The chain joins TRBV14 to TRBJ2-3, with D possibly TRBD2 on 6 matching bases. This CDR3 comprises 17 residues. V was clipped by 0 bases and J by 4 bases, with 17 bases between them. Germline V lookup: CDR1 SGHDN, CDR2 FVKESK. The CDR3 loop is CASSQDWRLGDADTQYF. The CDR3 bases are TGTGCCAGCAGCCAAGATTGGAGACTAGGAGACGCAGATACGCAGTATTTT.

Many counts were recorded for this clonotype. The chain is built from TRBV27 and TRBJ2-1; no reliable D call. Germline V gene sequence: CDR1 MNHEY, CDR2 SMNVEV (reference sequence). The CDR3 totals 13 residues. Trimming left V 8 bases short and J 4 bases short, with 12 bases between. The CDR3 is CASGLVSYNEQFF. The CDR3 DNA reads TGTGCCAGCGGCCTCGTCAGTTACAATGAGCAGTTCTTC.

This clonotype turned up a few times. The chain employs TRBV7-2 and TRBJ2-1; D is uncertain. V was pared by 4 bases and J by 10 bases, with 8 bases between. Germline V CDR1 and CDR2: SGHTA, FQGNSA. The CDR3 is 11 amino acids. The CDR3 DNA follows: TGTGCCAGCAGCTCCGGCGCCGAGCAGTTCTTC. Translation gives CASSSGAEQFF.

This clonotype occurred a few times. CDR3 sequence (DNA): TGTGCCAGCAGTTTATTCGGCGGGGCGAATTACGAGCAGTACTTC. Protein sequence: CASSLFGGANYEQYF. The chain links TRBV27 to TRBJ2-7, with D tentatively TRBD2 (6 bases). Germline V gene data show CDR1 as MNHEY and CDR2 as SMNVEV (reference sequence). This CDR3 spans 15 amino acids. V lost 1 base and J lost 4, with 14 bases in between.

In its sample, this clonotype was seen a few times. The chain employs TRBV6-2 or TRBV6-3 and TRBJ2-1; D tentatively reads TRBD1 or TRBD2 (7 bases each). V was cut by 2 bases and J by 8 bases, with 22 bases left in between. Germline V lookup: CDR1 MNHEY, CDR2 SVGEGT. The CDR3 has 17 amino acids. CDR3 DNA sequence: TGTGCCAGCAGTTACCAGATGACAGGGAGGGTCCGAGATGAGCAGTTCTTC. Translating gives CASSYQMTGRVRDEQFF.

In the case of this clonotype: In this CDR3 the conserved last residue, phenylalanine or tryptophan, is missing, so a read error is likely. The chain combines TRBV20-1 with TRBJ2-1; tentative D call: TRBD2 (6 bases). In germline, CDR1 is DFQATT, CDR2 SNEGSKA (reference sequence). V was pared by 5 bases and J by 0 bases, with 14 bases between. The CDR3 length is 15 residues. CDR3 loop: CSASLRDFSYNEQFL. CDR3 bases: TGCAGTGCTTCCCTCCGGGACTTCTCCTACAATGAGCAGTTCCTC.

This clonotype has a handful of counts. The chain uses TRBV28 and TRBJ1-5, with D possibly being TRBD1 (5 bases). Per germline, CDR1 MDHEN and CDR2 SYDVKM. This CDR3 region has 18 residues. Trimming shortened V by 6 bases and J by 4 bases, and 25 bases separated the two germline ends. The CDR3 sequence: CASSYTTDRIILNQPQHF. The CDR3 coding sequence is TGTGCCAGCAGCTACACAACAGACAGAATTATATTGAATCAGCCCCAGCATTTT. Drawing the rest from reference TRBV28 and TRBJ1-5, the complete variable domain is DVKVTQSSRYLVKRTGEKVFLECVQDMDHENMFWYRQDPGLGLRLIYFSYDVKMKEKGDIPEGYSVSREKKERFSLILESASTNQTSMYLCASSYTTDRIILNQPQHFGDGTRLSIL.

This clonotype was counted ten times or more. This chain joins TRBV6-1 and TRBJ1-2; 9 positions agree with TRBD1. Germline CDR1 MNHNS, CDR2 SASEGT. The CDR3 consists of 15 residues. The trim removed 5 bases at V and 8 bases at J, leaving 12 bases unmatched. CDR3 sequence: CASSPWDRDYVGYTF. The CDR3 DNA reads as TGTGCCAGCAGTCCCTGGGACAGGGATTATGTAGGCTACACCTTC.

Note on this clonotype: This may arise from a read error, as a much more abundant clone is one base away. The V gene is TRBV6-2 or TRBV6-3, the J gene TRBJ2-1; 7 nucleotides align to TRBD2. Unmatched junction bases numbered 5, after V lost 6 bases and J lost 0 bases. This CDR3 comprises 15 residues. Germline CDR1 is MNHEY and CDR2 is SVGEGT. DNA for the CDR3: TGTGCCAGCAGCCGGGGGGATACCTCCTACAATGAGCAGTTCTTC. Amino acid sequence: CASSRGDTSYNEQFF.

The gene calls are TRBV3-1 and TRBJ1-4, with unresolved D. Per the germline V gene, CDR1 is LGHDT and CDR2 is YNNKEL (reference sequence). Between the trimmed V and J ends, which lost 4 bases and 4 bases, there was a span of 16 bases. The CDR3 sequence is 16 residues long. In DNA, the CDR3 is TGTGCCAGCAGCCGAAGAATGGCCGGGCTTAATGAAAAACTGTTTTTT. Translating gives CASSRRMAGLNEKLFF.

This clonotype appeared many times. This rearrangement joins TRBV5-6 to TRBJ2-7; 7 bases align to TRBD2. In germline, CDR1 is SGHDT, CDR2 YYEEEE. V was clipped by 9 bases and J by 4 bases; unmatched bases: 13. The CDR3 is 14 residues long. CDR3 sequence reads: CATTPRGSSYEQYF. CDR3 coding DNA: TGTGCCACCACCCCTCGCGGGAGCTCATACGAGCAGTACTTC.

This clonotype occurred many times. The genes are TRBV5-1 and TRBJ2-1; TRBD2 agrees at 13 bases. V lost 4 bases and J lost 2; bases outside the gene matches: 3. This CDR3 has 16 residues. The germline V gene encodes CDR1 SGHRS and CDR2 YFSETQ. CDR3 sequence reads: CASSPGLAGAYNEQFF. In DNA form, the CDR3 reads TGCGCCAGCAGCCCTGGACTAGCGGGGGCCTACAATGAGCAGTTCTTC. Supplemented by reference TRBV5-1 and TRBJ2-1, the full variable domain reads KAGVTQTPRYLIKTRGQQVTLSCSPISGHRSVSWYQQTPGQGLQFLFEYFSETQRNKGNFPGRFSGRQFSNSRSEMNVSTLELGDSALYLCASSPGLAGAYNEQFFGPGTRLTVL.

The chain couples TRBV9 to TRBJ2-1, with 12 bases fitting TRBD2. The germline CDR1 and CDR2 sequences are SGDLS and YYNGEE. The V and J ends lost 0 bases and 0 bases, in that order; junction bases with no gene match: 7. The CDR3 has 19 residues. The CDR3 loop is CASSVERLAGVSSYNEQFF. The CDR3 nucleotides read TGTGCCAGCAGCGTAGAAAGACTAGCGGGGGTGAGCTCCTACAATGAGCAGTTCTTC.

The chain uses TRBV20-1 and TRBJ2-5, with 13 bases that match TRBD2. Looked up from germline, CDR1 is DFQATT and CDR2 is SNEGSKA (reference sequence). The ends lost 6 bases at V and 0 bases at J; junction bases unmatched: 4. The CDR3 runs 15 residues. In DNA, the CDR3 is TGCAGTGCAGGGACTAGCGGGAAGTACCAAGAGACCCAGTACTTC. Translated: CSAGTSGKYQETQYF.

This clonotype was seen only a few times. This chain connects TRBV12-3 or TRBV12-4 to TRBJ2-3, with TRBD2 identical over 8 bases. This CDR3 is built from 14 residues. J lost 4 bases, V lost 9 bases, and 9 bases had no gene match. CDR3: CASKKGLAPDTQYF. The CDR3 bases are TGTGCCAGTAAGAAAGGACTAGCCCCAGATACGCAGTATTTT.

In its sample, this clonotype was seen a few times. The chain uses TRBV6-5 and TRBJ2-7; D gene unclear. The germline CDR1 and CDR2 sequences are MNHEY and SVGAGI. The germline V and J ends were trimmed by 5 bases and 5 bases, with 10 bases remaining between them. The CDR3 is 12 residues long. The CDR3 spells CASSTSLDEQYF. In DNA, the CDR3 is TGTGCCAGCAGTACCTCATTAGACGAGCAGTACTTC.

This clonotype was seen a handful of times. The rearrangement joins TRBV10-3 to TRBJ2-7, with 7 nucleotides matching TRBD1. V dropped 8 bases and J dropped 5; count of bases not matched to a gene: 12. CDR3 length: 14 residues. Germline assignment: CDR1 ENHRY and CDR2 SYGVKD. This chain's CDR3 is CAIRMNRQGNEQYF. The CDR3 nucleotides read TGTGCCATCCGCATGAACCGACAGGGAAACGAGCAGTACTTC.

This clonotype appeared many times. The rearrangement joins TRBV5-1 to TRBJ2-4; weak D call: TRBD2 (6 bases). Trimming took off 4 bases at V and 5 bases at J, with 16 bases between the two ends. Germline V CDR1 and CDR2: SGHRS, YFSETQ. The CDR3 is 15 residues long. Here the CDR3 DNA reads TGCGCCAGCAGCCCCGGGCGGGGTGTCCAAAACATTCAGTACTTC. It specifies CASSPGRGVQNIQYF.

CDR3 bases: TGTGCCAGCAGCTTAGCCAGGGCAGAGGGAGAGACCCAGTACTTC. As protein: CASSLARAEGETQYF. The chain links TRBV7-2 to TRBJ2-5; D assignment may be TRBD1 or TRBD2 (5 bases each). This CDR3 has 15 amino acids. Germline CDR1 is SGHTA and CDR2 is FQGNSA. The V gene lost 0 bases and the J gene lost 4 bases, with 12 bases spanning the gap.

This clonotype occurred a few times. The chain employs TRBV5-1 and TRBJ2-2; the D gene is possibly TRBD1 (7 bases). CDR1 is SGHRS and CDR2 is YFSETQ in the germline V gene. Deletions cut 3 bases from V and 5 bases from J, with 20 bases between. The CDR3 consists of 17 residues. The CDR3 spells CASSSPSEGALTGELFF. DNA for the CDR3: TGCGCCAGCAGCTCACCCTCGGAGGGGGCGCTGACCGGGGAGCTGTTTTTT.

The rearrangement uses TRBV19 and TRBJ2-7, with TRBD2 identical over 10 bases. The CDR3 covers 17 residues. Germline V gene lookup returns CDR1 LNHDA and CDR2 SQIVND (reference sequence). V was pared by 5 bases and J by 2 bases, with 12 bases of the junction left unmatched. This CDR3 is CASSRLPELAGTYEQYF. The CDR3 bases are TGTGCCAGTAGTCGTCTACCGGAACTAGCGGGGACCTACGAGCAGTACTTC. Combining the CDR3 with reference TRBV19 and TRBJ2-7 gives the whole variable domain DGGITQSPKYLFRKEGQNVTLSCEQNLNHDAMYWYRQDPGQGLRLIYYSQIVNDFQKGDIAEGYSVSREKKESFPLTVTSAQKNPTAFYLCASSRLPELAGTYEQYFGPGTRLTVT.

This clonotype was recorded a few times. V is TRBV20-1 and J is TRBJ2-7, with 10 bases aligning to TRBD1. Trimming at V came to 5 bases and at J to 3 bases, leaving 7 bases not matched to a gene. Germline assignment: CDR1 DFQATT and CDR2 SNEGSKA (reference sequence). This CDR3 comprises 14 residues. In DNA, the CDR3 is TGCAGTGCTCGATCTTGGACAGGGGGCTACGAGCAGTACTTC. Residues: CSARSWTGGYEQYF.

The chain carries TRBV28 and TRBJ1-1; D gene unclear. V was shortened by 4 bases and J by 7 bases, with 7 bases between the two germline ends. The V gene's germline CDR1 is MDHEN and CDR2 SYDVKM. The CDR3 runs to 11 residues. The CDR3 DNA sequence: TGTGCCAGCAGTTACAGTGGTGAAGCTTTCTTT. Residues: CASSYSGEAFF.

This clonotype was recorded a few times. The chain joins TRBV9 to TRBJ2-3; tentative D call: TRBD1 (6 bases). The CDR3 spans 14 residues. Per the germline V gene, CDR1 is SGDLS and CDR2 is YYNGEE. V lost 3 bases and J lost 3, with 11 bases in between. The CDR3 region has the DNA TGTGCCAGCAGCGCGCTCCAGGGGACAGATACGCAGTATTTT. Protein product: CASSALQGTDTQYF. Using reference TRBV9 and TRBJ2-3 for the parts outside the CDR3, the full variable domain is DSGVTQTPKHLITATGQRVTLRCSPRSGDLSVYWYQQSLDQGLQFLIQYYNGEERAKGNILERFSAQQFPDLHSELNLSSLELGDSALYFCASSALQGTDTQYFGPGTRLTVL.

Ten or more counts support this clonotype. The rearrangement links TRBV10-1 to TRBJ2-5, with D possibly being TRBD1 (5 bases). The CDR3 is 13 residues long. CDR1 is WNHNN and CDR2 is SYGVQD in the germline V gene (reference sequence). V lost 3 bases, J lost 4 bases, and 9 bases lay in between. The CDR3 coding sequence is TGCGCCAGCAGTGAAGGGGCCCTAGAGACCCAGTACTTC. This encodes CASSEGALETQYF.

The rearrangement uses TRBV28 and TRBJ2-7; D gene unclear. The CDR3 spans 15 residues. Germline V gene lookup returns CDR1 MDHEN and CDR2 SYDVKM. Deletions cut 7 bases from V and 1 base from J, with 17 bases between. The CDR3 region is CASTRRRADSYEQYF. The CDR3 bases are TGTGCCAGCACCCGACGAAGGGCTGATTCCTACGAGCAGTACTTC.

This clonotype was observed at least ten times. This chain links TRBV5-1 with TRBJ1-5, with 8 nucleotides matching TRBD1. The CDR3 runs to 15 residues. V dropped 4 bases and J dropped 0; count of bases not matched to a gene: 3. Germline V gene lookup returns CDR1 SGHRS and CDR2 YFSETQ. CDR3 coding DNA: TGCGCCAGCAGCGTAGGACAGGGTAGCAATCAGCCCCAGCATTTT. It yields the protein CASSVGQGSNQPQHF.

At least ten counts were recorded for this clonotype. The chain uses TRBV29-1 and TRBJ2-7, with 12 bases identical to TRBD2. This CDR3 spans 16 amino acids. Germline V CDR1 and CDR2: SQVTM, ANQGSEA. V was clipped by 3 bases and J by 6 bases; unmatched bases: 12. The CDR3 DNA sequence: TGCAGCGTTGACCTAGGACTAGCGGGGCCCGGGGCCGAGCAGTACTTC. Translated, it gives CSVDLGLAGPGAEQYF.

J is TRBJ2-2 and V is TRBV7-6; D may be TRBD1 or TRBD2 (6 bases each). This CDR3 has 16 amino acids. Germline CDR1 is SGHVS and CDR2 is FNYEAQ. Deletions cut 1 base from V and 2 bases from J, with 11 bases between. CDR3 loop: CASSLGKGGNTGELFF. CDR3 sequence (DNA): TGTGCCAGCAGCTTAGGGAAGGGGGGCAACACCGGGGAGCTGTTTTTT.

The J gene is TRBJ2-7, the V gene TRBV7-9; D might be TRBD1 or TRBD2, each matching 5 bases. The CDR3 length is 13 residues. V was clipped by 4 bases and J by 4 bases, with 11 bases between them. Looked up from germline, CDR1 is SEHNR and CDR2 is FQNEAQ (reference sequence). This chain's CDR3 is CASSSRDVYEQYF. Here the CDR3 DNA reads TGTGCCAGCAGCTCCCGGGACGTTTACGAGCAGTACTTC.

This clonotype was seen more than once but under ten times. One base away lies a much larger clone, so this may be a sequencing read error. This chain connects TRBV11-1 to TRBJ1-1; D call uncertain. Per the germline V gene, CDR1 is SGHAT and CDR2 is FQDESV (reference sequence). The CDR3 loop spans 14 amino acids. The CDR3 loop is CASSSRTMNTEVFF. In DNA, the CDR3 is TGTGCCAGCAGCTCCAGGACGATGAACACTGAAGTTTTCTTT.